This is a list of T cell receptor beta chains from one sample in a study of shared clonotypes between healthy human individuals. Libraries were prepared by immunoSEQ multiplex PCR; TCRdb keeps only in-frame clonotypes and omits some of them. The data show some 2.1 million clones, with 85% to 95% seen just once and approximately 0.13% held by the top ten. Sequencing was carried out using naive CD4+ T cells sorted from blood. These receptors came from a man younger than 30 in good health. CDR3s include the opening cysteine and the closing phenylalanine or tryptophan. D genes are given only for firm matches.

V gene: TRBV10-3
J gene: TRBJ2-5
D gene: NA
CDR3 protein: CAISVVAGFQETQYF

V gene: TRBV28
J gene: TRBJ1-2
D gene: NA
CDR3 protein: CASSLAAGRNYGYTF

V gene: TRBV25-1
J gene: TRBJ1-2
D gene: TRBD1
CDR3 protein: CASRETGTGKGYTF

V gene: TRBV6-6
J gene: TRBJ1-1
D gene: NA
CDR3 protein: CASSGGQNTEAFF

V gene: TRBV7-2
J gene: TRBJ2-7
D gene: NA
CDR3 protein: CASSPGLLYEQYF

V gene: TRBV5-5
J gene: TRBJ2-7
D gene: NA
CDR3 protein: CASSETSNSYEQYF

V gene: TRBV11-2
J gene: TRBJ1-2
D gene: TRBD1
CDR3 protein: CASSLDLGQGRGYTF

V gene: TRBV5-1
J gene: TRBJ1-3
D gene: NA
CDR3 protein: CASRADNSGNTIYF

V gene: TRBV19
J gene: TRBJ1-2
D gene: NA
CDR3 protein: CASSIEGAHGYTF

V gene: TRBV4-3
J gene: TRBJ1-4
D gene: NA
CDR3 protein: CASSQLGSTNEKLFF

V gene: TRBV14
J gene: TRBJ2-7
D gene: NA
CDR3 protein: CASSQAAGATYEQYF

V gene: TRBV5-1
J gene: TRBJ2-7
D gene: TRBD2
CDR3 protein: CASSRTSGRTTYEQYF

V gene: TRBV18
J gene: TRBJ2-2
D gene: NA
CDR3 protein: CASSPPTGTSNTGELFF

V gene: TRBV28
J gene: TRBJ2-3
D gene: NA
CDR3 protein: CASSDRDGVDTQYF

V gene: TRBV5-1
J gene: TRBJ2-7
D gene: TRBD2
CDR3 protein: CASSLALAGHYEQYF

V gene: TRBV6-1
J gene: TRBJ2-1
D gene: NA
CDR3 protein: CASSVDGGSYNEQFF

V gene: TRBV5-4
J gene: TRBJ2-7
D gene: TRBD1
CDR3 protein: CASSLQGRNEQYF

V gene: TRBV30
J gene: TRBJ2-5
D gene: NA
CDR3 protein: CAWSVLNDGTQYF

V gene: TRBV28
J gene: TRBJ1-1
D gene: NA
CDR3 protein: CASSPSQGNTEAFF

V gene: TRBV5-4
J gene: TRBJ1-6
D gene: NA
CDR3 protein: CASSLVFRTADNSPLHF

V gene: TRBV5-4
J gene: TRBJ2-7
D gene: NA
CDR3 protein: CASSSDPVGDEQYF

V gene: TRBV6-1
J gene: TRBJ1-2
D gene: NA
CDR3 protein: CASSEARRFDGYTF

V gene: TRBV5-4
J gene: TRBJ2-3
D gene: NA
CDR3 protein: CASSLWDSNTQYF

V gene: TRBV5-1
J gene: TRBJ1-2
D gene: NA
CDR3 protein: CASSLGSPDTNYGYTF

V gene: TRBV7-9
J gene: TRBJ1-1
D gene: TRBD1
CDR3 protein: CASSLEGASTEAFF

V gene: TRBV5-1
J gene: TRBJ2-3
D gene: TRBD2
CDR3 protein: CASSLGASGDTQYF

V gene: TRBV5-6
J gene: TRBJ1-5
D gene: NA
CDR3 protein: CASSLRQGGQPQHF

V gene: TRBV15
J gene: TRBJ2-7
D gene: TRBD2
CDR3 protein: CATSRGSSGPREQYF

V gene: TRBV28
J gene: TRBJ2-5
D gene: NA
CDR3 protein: CASSPFPGSPLETQYF

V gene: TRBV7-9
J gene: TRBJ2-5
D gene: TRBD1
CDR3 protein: CASSRTGSSGTQYF